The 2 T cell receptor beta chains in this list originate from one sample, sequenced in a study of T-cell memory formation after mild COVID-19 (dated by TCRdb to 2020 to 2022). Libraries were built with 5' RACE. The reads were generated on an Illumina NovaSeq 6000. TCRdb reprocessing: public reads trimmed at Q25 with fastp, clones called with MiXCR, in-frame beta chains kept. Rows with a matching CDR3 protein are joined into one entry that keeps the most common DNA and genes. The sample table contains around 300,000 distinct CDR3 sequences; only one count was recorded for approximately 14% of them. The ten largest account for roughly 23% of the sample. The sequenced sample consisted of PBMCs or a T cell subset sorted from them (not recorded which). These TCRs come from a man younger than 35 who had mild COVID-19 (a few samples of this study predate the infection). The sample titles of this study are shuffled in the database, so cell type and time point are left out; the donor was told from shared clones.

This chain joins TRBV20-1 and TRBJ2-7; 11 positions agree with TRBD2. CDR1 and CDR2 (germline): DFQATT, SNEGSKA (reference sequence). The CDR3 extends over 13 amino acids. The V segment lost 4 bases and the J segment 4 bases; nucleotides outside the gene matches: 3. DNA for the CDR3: TGCAGTGCTACCCGGACTAGCGGGTACGAGCAGTACGTC. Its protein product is CSATRTSGYEQYV.

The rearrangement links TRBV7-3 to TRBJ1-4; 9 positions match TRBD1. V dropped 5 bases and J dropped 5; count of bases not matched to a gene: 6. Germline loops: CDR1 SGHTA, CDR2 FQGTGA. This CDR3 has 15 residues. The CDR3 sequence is CASSVSGTGNEKLFF. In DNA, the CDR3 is TGTGCCAGCAGCGTCTCCGGGACAGGGAATGAAAAACTGTTTTTT.